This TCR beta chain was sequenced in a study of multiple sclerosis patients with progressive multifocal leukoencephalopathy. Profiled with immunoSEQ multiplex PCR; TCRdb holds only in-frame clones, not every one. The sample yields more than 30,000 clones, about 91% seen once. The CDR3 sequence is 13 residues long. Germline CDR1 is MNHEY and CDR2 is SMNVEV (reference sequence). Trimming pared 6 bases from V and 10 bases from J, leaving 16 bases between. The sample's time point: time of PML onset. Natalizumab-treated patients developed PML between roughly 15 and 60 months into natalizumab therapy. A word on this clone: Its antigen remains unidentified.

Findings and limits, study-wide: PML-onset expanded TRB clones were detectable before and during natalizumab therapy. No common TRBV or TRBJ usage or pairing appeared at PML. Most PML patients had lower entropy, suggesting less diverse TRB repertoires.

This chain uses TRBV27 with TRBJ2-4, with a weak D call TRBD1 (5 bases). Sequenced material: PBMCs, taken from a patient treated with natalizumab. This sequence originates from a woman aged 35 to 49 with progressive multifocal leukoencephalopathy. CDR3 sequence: CASSRGGAAIQYF. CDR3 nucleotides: TGTGCCAGCAGCCGCGGTGGGGCTGCGATTCAGTACTTC.